This T cell receptor beta chain was documented in a study of cytomegalovirus exposure and HLA in healthy donors. Study results and limitations: Reportedly, HLA-A and HLA-B alleles of most subjects were accurately predicted from TCR beta.

The V segment lost 3 bases and the J segment 4 bases; nucleotides outside the gene matches: 8. Germline V lookup: CDR1 SGHVS, CDR2 FNYEAQ. The CDR3 extends over 16 amino acids. Notes on this clone: As yet, its antigen is unknown.

PCR employed 60 Vbeta and 13 Jbeta primers. TCRdb's table, derived via immunoSEQ multiplex PCR, lists solely in-frame clones and lacks some. The data contain 110,000 or so clones, roughly 71% of them singletons. The sequence was collected from a man younger than 35 in good health and CMV-seropositive. This chain connects TRBV7-6 to TRBJ2-2; 7 nucleotides align to TRBD1. Material for sequencing was PBMCs. CDR3 coding DNA: TGTGCCAGCAGCTTTCCAGGGGGATCAGGCACCGGGGAGCTGTTTTTT. Amino acids: CASSFPGGSGTGELFF. The full variable domain, completed using reference TRBV7-6 and TRBJ2-2, is GAGVSQSPRYKVTKRGQDVALRCDPISGHVSLYWYRQALGQGPEFLTYFNYEAQQDKSGLPNDRFSAERPEGSISTLTIQRTEQRDSAMYRCASSFPGGSGTGELFFGEGSRLTVL.